This T cell receptor (beta chain) was captured by sequencing in a study of response to subunit inactivated influenza vaccine. In TCRdb, the RT-PCR reads were re-called with MiXCR into one record per CDR3 protein. Of hundreds of thousands of distinct CDR3 sequences listed, about 25% are singletons. The CDR3 extends over 14 amino acids. Deletions cut 5 bases from V and 2 bases from J, with 13 bases between. CDR1 and CDR2 (germline): SGHVS, FQNEAQ. Notes on the study in general: T cells newly recruited by each seasonal influenza vaccination are few, the authors suggested.

Remarks on this clonotype: Its antigen remains unidentified.

This sample comprised CD4+ T cells sorted from PBMCs, obtained about 5 days after vaccination. J is TRBJ2-7 and V is TRBV7-8; possibly TRBD1 or TRBD2 for D (5 bases each). The TCR originated in a man over 45 who received an inactivated influenza vaccine. CDR3 sequence reads: CASSTLPGPYEQYF. The CDR3, as DNA: TGTGCCAGCAGCACCCTCCCGGGACCCTACGAGCAGTACTTC.